Each of the 27 T cell receptor beta chains below was sequenced from the same sample in a study of T cell responses to AZD1222 COVID-19 vaccine. The table came from immunoSEQ multiplex PCR; TCRdb's copy has only in-frame clones and leaves some out. Here the sample spans fewer than 120,000 clones, around 85% being singletons. This specimen consisted of peripheral blood, obtained on day 0 of AZD1222 vaccination. The receptors derive from an adult in good health.

The V gene is TRBV5-1, the J gene TRBJ1-5, with D unresolved. Looked up from germline, CDR1 is SGHRS and CDR2 is YFSETQ. The CDR3 totals 12 residues. V lost 9 bases and J lost 5, with 12 bases in between. The CDR3 sequence: CATRLDHQPQHF. In nucleotides, the CDR3 is TGCGCCACCAGACTAGACCATCAGCCCCAGCATTTT.

The chain couples TRBV5-5 to TRBJ2-3; tentatively, D is TRBD2 (7 bases). Germline V gives CDR1 SGHKS, CDR2 YYEKEE (reference sequence). The CDR3 spans 17 residues. The V gene lost 4 bases and the J gene lost 2 bases, with 20 bases spanning the gap. CDR3 in DNA: TGTGCCAGCAGCAAGATCCCCTCCGGGGGGCTCACAGATACGCAGTATTTT. As protein: CASSKIPSGGLTDTQYF.

The V and J genes are TRBV28 and TRBJ2-7, with D unclear. Per germline, CDR1 MDHEN and CDR2 SYDVKM. This CDR3 contains 12 residues. The V end lost 3 bases, the J end lost 3 bases, and 6 bases lay between the germline ends. CDR3 DNA sequence: TGTGCCAGCAGTTTTAACCACTACGAGCAGTACTTC. Translating gives CASSFNHYEQYF.

For the CDR3, the DNA is TGTGCCAGCGGAGGCGGGGTAAGGGTCTCTGGAAACACCATATATTTT. Amino acids: CASGGGVRVSGNTIYF. The chain couples TRBV28 to TRBJ1-3; unclear D gene. CDR1 is MDHEN, CDR2 SYDVKM, per germline. This CDR3 has 16 amino acids. V shed 8 bases and J shed 0 bases, with 17 bases lying between them.

The chain employs TRBV6-5 and TRBJ1-2, with TRBD1 matching over 8 bases. The CDR3 runs 15 residues. The germline V gene has CDR1 MNHEY and CDR2 SVGAGI. Trimming cost V 5 bases and J 0 bases; bases outside gene matches: 5. The CDR3 DNA is TGTGCCAGCAGTATAGGACAGGGAGCTAACTATGGCTACACCTTC. This encodes CASSIGQGANYGYTF.

This clone was counted only a few times. The rearrangement links TRBV7-3 to TRBJ1-1, with D hard to call. The CDR3 is 16 residues long. The germline gives CDR1 SGHTA, CDR2 FQGTGA. V lost 5 bases and J 3 bases, leaving 19 bases between the germline ends. The CDR3 nucleotides read TGTGCCAGCAGCCCTCGGGGAGGGCTTACTCACACTGAAGCTTTCTTT. Translation: CASSPRGGLTHTEAFF.

This clone was observed a handful of times. The V gene is TRBV2, the J gene TRBJ1-5; D is undetermined. Germline lookup yields CDR1 SNHLY and CDR2 FYNNEI. The CDR3 runs 15 residues. With 6 bases removed from V and 3 bases from J, the gap between germline ends came to 15 bases. The CDR3: CASRPRTGNNQPQHF. In DNA, the CDR3 is TGTGCCAGCAGGCCCAGGACGGGTAACAATCAGCCCCAGCATTTT.

The J gene is TRBJ1-3, the V gene TRBV5-4, with D tentatively TRBD1 (6 bases). The V and J ends lost 2 bases and 4 bases respectively, with 13 bases between them. CDR3 length: 15 residues. The germline gives CDR1 SGHNT, CDR2 YYREEE (reference sequence). The CDR3 nucleotides are TGTGCCAGCAGCTTCGGGGGGCCTGAAGGAAACACCATATATTTT. This sequence encodes CASSFGGPEGNTIYF. Together with reference TRBV5-4 and TRBJ1-3, the CDR3 gives the full variable domain: ETGVTQSPTHLIKTRGQQVTLRCSSQSGHNTVSWYQQALGQGPQFIFQYYREEENGRGNFPPRFSGLQFPNYSSELNVNALELDDSALYLCASSFGGPEGNTIYFGEGSWLTVV.

J is TRBJ2-2 and V is TRBV6-5; TRBD2 matches at 12 bases. The CDR3 loop spans 14 amino acids. Germline loops: CDR1 MNHEY, CDR2 SVGAGI. V shed 10 bases and J 9 bases; nucleotides not matched to a gene: 9. CDR3 amino acids: CATPGLAGVRELFF. DNA of the CDR3: TGTGCCACCCCGGGACTAGCGGGTGTAAGGGAGCTGTTTTTT.

The chain combines TRBV7-2 with TRBJ1-2; 7 nucleotides align to TRBD1. There are 17 residues in the CDR3. From germline, CDR1 is SGHTA and CDR2 FQGNSA. Trimming removed 3 bases from V and 6 bases from J; junction bases left unmatched: 16. The CDR3 nucleotides are TGTGCCAGCAGCTTGGATCTTAACAGGGGTAGAGTCGATGGCTACACCTTC. It is translated as CASSLDLNRGRVDGYTF.

This clone was seen a few times. The chain uses TRBV25-1 and TRBJ2-5; possibly TRBD2 for D (5 bases). The CDR3 spans 15 residues. CDR1 and CDR2 (germline): MGHDK, SYGVNS. V dropped 0 bases and J dropped 5 bases, with 13 bases sitting between them. CDR3 in amino acids: CASSEYRRTGETQYF. DNA for the CDR3: TGTGCCAGCAGTGAATATAGAAGGACTGGGGAGACCCAGTACTTC.

This sequence joins TRBV6-5 and TRBJ1-2; the match to TRBD1 covers 9 bases. This CDR3 spans 16 amino acids. Germline V gene sequence: CDR1 MNHEY, CDR2 SVGAGI. After removal of 4 bases from V and 4 bases from J, the junction contained 10 bases not matched to a gene. The CDR3 here is CASSWTRQGGGYGYTF. The DNA for the CDR3 is TGTGCCAGCAGTTGGACAAGACAGGGGGGAGGCTATGGCTACACCTTC.

The rearrangement joins TRBV7-3 to TRBJ2-2; D is ambiguous. Trimming removed 6 bases at V and 1 base at J, with 18 bases between. Germline CDR1 is SGHTA and CDR2 is FQGTGA. This CDR3 contains 17 residues. The CDR3 loop reads CASRRGGTAGNTGELFF. As DNA, the CDR3 is TGTGCCAGCAGACGCGGTGGCACGGCAGGGAACACCGGGGAGCTGTTTTTT.

The rearrangement uses TRBV5-6 and TRBJ1-5, with a weak D call TRBD1 (5 bases). V was trimmed by 2 bases and J by 6 bases, leaving 12 bases between them. The CDR3 is 14 residues long. Germline V gene sequence: CDR1 SGHDT, CDR2 YYEEEE. This chain's CDR3 is CASSFMTEAQPQHF. The CDR3 region has the DNA TGTGCCAGCAGCTTCATGACAGAGGCTCAGCCCCAGCATTTT.

CDR3 sequence (DNA): TGTGCCAGCTCGCCGAGGGGGTCTCTCTCCTACGAGCAGTACTTC. Translating it yields CASSPRGSLSYEQYF. The genes are TRBV6-5 and TRBJ2-7, with a weak D call TRBD1 (6 bases). This CDR3 is 15 amino acids long. Germline V CDR1 and CDR2: MNHEY, SVGAGI. Trimming removed 8 bases from V and 0 bases from J, with 17 bases in between.

The J gene is TRBJ2-7, the V gene TRBV4-3; 13 bases agree with TRBD2. The CDR3 totals 15 residues. Germline V gene data show CDR1 as LGHNA and CDR2 as YSLEER. The V and J ends lost 4 bases and 2 bases, in that order; junction bases with no gene match: 2. This chain's CDR3 is CASSPGLAGTYEQYF. CDR3 nucleotide sequence: TGCGCCAGCAGCCCGGGACTAGCGGGAACCTACGAGCAGTACTTC.

In nucleotides, the CDR3 is TGTGCCAGCAGTTTTGGGGACAGGGACCTCTACGAGCAGTACTTC. This gives the protein CASSFGDRDLYEQYF. The chain joins TRBV28 to TRBJ2-7; 9 positions agree with TRBD1. V gave up 3 bases and J gave up 3 bases; unmatched junction bases: 6. This CDR3 has 15 residues. Germline CDR1 reads MDHEN; CDR2 reads SYDVKM. Looking up the rest from reference TRBV28 and TRBJ2-7 gives the full variable domain: DVKVTQSSRYLVKRTGEKVFLECVQDMDHENMFWYRQDPGLGLRLIYFSYDVKMKEKGDIPEGYSVSREKKERFSLILESASTNQTSMYLCASSFGDRDLYEQYFGPGTRLTVT.

The chain is built from TRBV2 and TRBJ1-5; perhaps TRBD1 as D (6 bases). CDR1 SNHLY and CDR2 FYNNEI come from the germline V gene. V was cut by 8 bases and J by 3 bases, with 11 bases left in between. The CDR3 sequence is 13 residues long. DNA of the CDR3: TGTGCCAGCCGGGGGGACACCAATCAGCCCCAGCATTTT. It specifies CASRGDTNQPQHF.

This chain links TRBV7-6 with TRBJ1-3; D ambiguous. V dropped 2 bases and J dropped 0 bases, with 8 bases sitting between them. The CDR3 is made up of 15 amino acids. CDR1 and CDR2 (germline): SGHVS, FNYEAQ. The CDR3 DNA reads TGTGCCAGCAGCTTACAAGGCCTCTCTGGAAACACCATATATTTT. It yields the protein CASSLQGLSGNTIYF.

The chain joins TRBV7-2 to TRBJ2-3; D is undetermined. V lost 4 bases and J 2 bases, leaving 13 bases between the germline ends. Per the germline V gene, CDR1 is SGHTA and CDR2 is FQGNSA. The CDR3 has 15 amino acids. CDR3 DNA sequence: TGTGCCAGCAGCTCGGGCCTAGTAAACACAGATACGCAGTATTTT. This codes for CASSSGLVNTDTQYF.

The rearrangement links TRBV7-2 to TRBJ1-1, with 8 bases lining up with TRBD1. The V and J ends lost 2 bases and 1 base, in that order; junction bases with no gene match: 3. This CDR3 has 15 residues. CDR1 and CDR2 from the germline V gene are SGHTA and FQGNSA. CDR3 coding DNA: TGTGCCAGCAGCTTACAGGGGGCGAAGAACACTGAAGCTTTCTTT. It yields the protein CASSLQGAKNTEAFF.

This clone occurred a few times. This sample also contains other DNA sequences that code for the same CDR3. The chain is built from TRBV7-2 and TRBJ1-3, with TRBD1 as a possible D gene (5 bases). V lost 3 bases, J lost 0 bases, and 6 bases lay in between. The CDR3 has 14 amino acids. Germline V lookup: CDR1 SGHTA, CDR2 FQGNSA. As DNA, the CDR3 is TGTGCCAGCAGCTTGGGGGGCTCTGGAAACACCATATATTTT. This translates into CASSLGGSGNTIYF.

The chain joins TRBV7-7 to TRBJ2-3, with D tentatively TRBD2 (6 bases). V dropped 5 bases and J dropped 1 base, with 19 bases sitting between them. Germline-derived CDR1 and CDR2 are SSHAT and FNYEAQ (reference sequence). The CDR3 covers 17 residues. CDR3 sequence (DNA): TGTGCCAGCAGCCCTATGGGGGGTGGGGTTGGCACAGATACGCAGTATTTT. Protein: CASSPMGGGVGTDTQYF.

The chain combines TRBV28 with TRBJ2-5; a weak D match, TRBD2 (6 bases). Germline loops: CDR1 MDHEN, CDR2 SYDVKM. Deletions cut 3 bases from V and 1 base from J, with 12 bases between. CDR3 length: 15 residues. The CDR3 sequence: CASSFIAAIQETQYF. The CDR3 DNA reads as TGTGCCAGCAGTTTTATAGCGGCTATCCAAGAGACCCAGTACTTC. The whole variable domain, filled in from reference TRBV28 and TRBJ2-5, reads DVKVTQSSRYLVKRTGEKVFLECVQDMDHENMFWYRQDPGLGLRLIYFSYDVKMKEKGDIPEGYSVSREKKERFSLILESASTNQTSMYLCASSFIAAIQETQYFGPGTRLLVL.

The V gene is TRBV7-8, the J gene TRBJ2-7, with 13 bases identical to TRBD2. The CDR3 spans 16 residues. Germline CDR1 reads SGHVS; CDR2 reads FQNEAQ. V shed 1 base, J shed 2 bases, and the junction held 2 bases outside the gene matches. CDR3 DNA sequence: TGTGCCAGCAGCTTAGGACTAGCGGGGGGTACCTACGAGCAGTACTTC. This sequence encodes CASSLGLAGGTYEQYF. Drawing the rest from reference TRBV7-8 and TRBJ2-7, the complete variable domain is GAGVSQSPRYKVAKRGQDVALRCDPISGHVSLFWYQQALGQGPEFLTYFQNEAQLDKSGLPSDRFFAERPEGSVSTLKIQRTQQEDSAVYLCASSLGLAGGTYEQYFGPGTRLTVT.

V and J are TRBV28 and TRBJ1-1, with a weak D call TRBD1 (5 bases). The CDR3 loop spans 11 amino acids. Trimming cost V 11 bases and J 4 bases, with 11 bases left between them. CDR1 and CDR2 (germline): MDHEN, SYDVKM. This CDR3 is CASFGGTEAFF. The CDR3 nucleotides are TGTGCCTCTTTTGGGGGCACTGAAGCTTTCTTT. The full variable domain, its missing parts supplied by reference TRBV28 and TRBJ1-1, is DVKVTQSSRYLVKRTGEKVFLECVQDMDHENMFWYRQDPGLGLRLIYFSYDVKMKEKGDIPEGYSVSREKKERFSLILESASTNQTSMYLCASFGGTEAFFGQGTRLTVV.

This chain joins TRBV9 and TRBJ1-1; no firm D call. This CDR3 region has 16 residues. Germline loops: CDR1 SGDLS, CDR2 YYNGEE. Trimming removed 0 bases at V and 3 bases at J, with 15 bases between. The CDR3: CASSVDGFRRDTEAFF. The CDR3 nucleotides read TGTGCCAGCAGCGTAGATGGGTTTCGACGGGACACTGAAGCTTTCTTT.